Sequencing of this T cell receptor (beta chain) was carried out in a study of CXCR3-negative and CXCR3-positive naive CD8 T cells. Overall study context: The study obtained 140 million or so TRB reads, about 1.5 +/- 0.3 million per library. Study-wide results and limits: The study found more hydrophobic TRB CDR3s in CXCR3-positive naive cells than in CXCR3-negative naive cells. For naive cells, CXCR3-negative and CXCR3-positive subsets had similar TRBV-TRBJ usage; for memory cells, usage differed. Similarly elevated diversity marked both naive subsets, with memory CD8+ cells showing far lower diversity. Naive subsets did not differ in surface CD5, and TRB CDR3 properties served to infer TCR strength.

Remarks on this clonotype: Its antigen remains unidentified.

There are 16 residues in the CDR3. CDR1 MNHEY and CDR2 SVGAGI come from the germline V gene. UMI labels and 5' RACE were used to prepare the TRB cDNA libraries. TCRdb re-called the 5' RACE reads and gives one entry per CDR3 protein, without DNA. The sample features some 140,000 distinct CDR3 sequences, with about 0.48% in its top ten. V gene TRBV6-5 combines with J gene TRBJ2-2. The sequence derives from a human donor in good health. Some clones in this sample may be carry-over from other donors' samples. Input material: naive CXCR3+ CD8+ T cells from blood. Sample subset: CD45RO-CCR7+CD27+CD95- naive CD8+ T cells expressing CXCR3 (TNR3+). The CDR3 here is CASSYGTPWDTGELFF.